This TCR beta chain is drawn from a study of regulatory T cells in long-lasting Graves disease. The study's findings and limits: For persistent Graves' patients, TCR diversity was lower than for newly diagnosed ones.

Germline V gene lookup returns CDR1 SGHRS and CDR2 YFSETQ. The CDR3 is 13 amino acids. V shed 5 bases, J shed 4 bases, and the junction held 3 bases outside the gene matches. The time point: newly diagnosed GD, antithyroid drugs for less than 3 months. From RNA extracted from PBMCs, the TCR library was made. This clonotype was counted ten times or more. Its antigen is not identified. Through Arm-PCR of CDR3 regions and iRepertoire HTBI primers, TCR beta libraries were built. In TCRdb, the multiplex PCR reads were re-called with MiXCR into one record per CDR3 protein. The table has about 460,000 distinct CDR3 sequences, about 15% seen once. These data were also reused for a study on T cells in Graves' hyperthyroidism and ophthalmopathy. That source reports: An initial round of RT-PCR targeting the TCR CDR3 relied on the HTBI primer set. Within blood appeared most thyroid clonotypes that had expanded above 0.001.

This TCR derives from a woman aged 50 to 60 with Graves disease. V usage is TRBV5-1 and J usage is TRBJ2-7, with 10 nucleotides matching TRBD1. The specimen comprised peripheral blood mononuclear cells (PBMCs), sampled at new diagnosis, from a patient treated with antithyroid drugs. DNA for the CDR3: TGCGCCAGCAGGACGGGACAGGGGTACGAGCAGTACTTC. It specifies CASRTGQGYEQYF.